This note documents a single T cell receptor beta chain sequence. Its antigen remains unknown. Amplification used 60 Vbeta primers and 13 Jbeta primers. Using immunoSEQ multiplex PCR, the repertoire was profiled, and TCRdb retains in-frame clones only, with some absent. The data hold 110,000 to 150,000 clones, with 75% observed a single time. The sample comes from a study of cytomegalovirus exposure and HLA in healthy donors. Whole-study findings and limits: Cytomegalovirus-associated TCR beta chains were listed, numbering over 150. A previous analysis found most TCR beta V segments productive roughly 87% or roughly 30% of the time.

Germline CDR1 reads SGHAT; CDR2 reads FQNNGV. Germline trimming cut 0 bases from V and 2 bases from J; bases unmatched to any gene: 4. This CDR3 has 15 amino acids. This TCR was recovered from a young man in good health and CMV-seronegative. Sequencing used PBMCs. V is TRBV11-2 and J is TRBJ2-7, with 7 bases matching TRBD2. CDR3 nucleotides: TGTGCCAGCAGCTTAGAGGCGGGAGAGACCTACGAGCAGTACTTC. This gives the protein CASSLEAGETYEQYF. The whole variable domain, remainder taken from reference TRBV11-2 and TRBJ2-7, is EAGVAQSPRYKIIEKRQSVAFWCNPISGHATLYWYQQILGQGPKLLIQFQNNGVVDDSQLPKDRFSAERLKGVDSTLKIQPAKLEDSAVYLCASSLEAGETYEQYFGPGTRLTVT.